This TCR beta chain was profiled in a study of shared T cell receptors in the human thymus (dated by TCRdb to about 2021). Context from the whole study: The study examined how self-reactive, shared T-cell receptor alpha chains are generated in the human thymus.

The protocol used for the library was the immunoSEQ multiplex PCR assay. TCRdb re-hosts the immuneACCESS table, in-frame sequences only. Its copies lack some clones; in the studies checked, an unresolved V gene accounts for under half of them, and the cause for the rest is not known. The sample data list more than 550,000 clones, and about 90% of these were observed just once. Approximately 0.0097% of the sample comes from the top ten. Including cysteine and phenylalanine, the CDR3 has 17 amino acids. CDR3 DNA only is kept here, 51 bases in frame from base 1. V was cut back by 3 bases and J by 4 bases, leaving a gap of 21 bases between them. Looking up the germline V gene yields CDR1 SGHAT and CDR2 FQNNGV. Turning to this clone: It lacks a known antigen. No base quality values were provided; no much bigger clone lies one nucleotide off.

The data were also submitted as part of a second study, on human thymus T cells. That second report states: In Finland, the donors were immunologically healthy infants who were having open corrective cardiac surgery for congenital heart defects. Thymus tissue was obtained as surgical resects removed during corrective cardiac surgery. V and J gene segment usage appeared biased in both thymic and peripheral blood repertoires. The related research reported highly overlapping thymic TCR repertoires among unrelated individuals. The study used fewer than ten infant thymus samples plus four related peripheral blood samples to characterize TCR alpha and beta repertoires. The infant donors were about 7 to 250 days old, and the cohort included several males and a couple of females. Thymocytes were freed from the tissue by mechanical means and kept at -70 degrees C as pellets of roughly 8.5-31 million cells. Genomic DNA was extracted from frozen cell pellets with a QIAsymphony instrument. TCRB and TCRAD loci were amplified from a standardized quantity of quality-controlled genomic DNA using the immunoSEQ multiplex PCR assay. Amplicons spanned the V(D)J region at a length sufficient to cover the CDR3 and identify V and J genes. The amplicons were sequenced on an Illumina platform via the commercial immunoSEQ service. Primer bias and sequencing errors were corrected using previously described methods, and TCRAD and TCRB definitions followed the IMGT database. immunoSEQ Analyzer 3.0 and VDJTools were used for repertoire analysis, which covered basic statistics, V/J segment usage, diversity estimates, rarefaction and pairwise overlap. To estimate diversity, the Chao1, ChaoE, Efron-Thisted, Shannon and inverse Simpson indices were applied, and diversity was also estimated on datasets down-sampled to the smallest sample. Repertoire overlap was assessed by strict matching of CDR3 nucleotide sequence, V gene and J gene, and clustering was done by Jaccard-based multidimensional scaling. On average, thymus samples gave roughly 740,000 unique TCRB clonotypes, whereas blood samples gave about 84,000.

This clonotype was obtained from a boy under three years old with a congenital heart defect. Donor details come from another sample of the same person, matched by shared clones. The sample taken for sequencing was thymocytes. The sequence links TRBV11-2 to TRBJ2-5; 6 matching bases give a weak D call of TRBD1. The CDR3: CASSLGGKQGVPETQYF. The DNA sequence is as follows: TGTGCCAGCAGCTTGGGTGGAAAACAGGGAGTTCCAGAGACCCAGTACTTC.